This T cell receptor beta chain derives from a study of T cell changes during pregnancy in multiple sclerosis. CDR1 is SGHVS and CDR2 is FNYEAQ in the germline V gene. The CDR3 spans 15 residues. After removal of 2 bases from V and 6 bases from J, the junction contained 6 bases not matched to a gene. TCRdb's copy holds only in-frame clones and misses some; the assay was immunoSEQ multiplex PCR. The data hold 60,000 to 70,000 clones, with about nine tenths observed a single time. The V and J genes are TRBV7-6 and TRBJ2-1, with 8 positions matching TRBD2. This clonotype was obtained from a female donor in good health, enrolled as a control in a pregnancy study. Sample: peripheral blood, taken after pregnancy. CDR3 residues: CASSLTGGAGNEQFF. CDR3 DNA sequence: TGTGCCAGCAGCTTAACCGGGGGGGCGGGCAATGAGCAGTTCTTC.